This T cell receptor beta chain was recorded in a study of cytomegalovirus exposure and HLA in healthy donors. Overall study findings and caveats: Immune exposure information comprised only CMV serostatus.

In regard to this clone: Its antigen is currently unknown.

The trim removed 0 bases at V and 6 bases at J, leaving 3 bases unmatched. CDR3 length equals 15 residues. Germline values: CDR1 SGHNT, CDR2 YYREEE (reference sequence). Donors likely had unrecorded immune exposures despite being nominally healthy when sampled. The study ran its PCR with 60 Vbeta and 13 Jbeta primers. Data came from immunoSEQ multiplex PCR; TCRdb stores just in-frame clones and leaves some out. The sample's table shows under 150,000 clones. V gene TRBV5-4 combines with J gene TRBJ2-1; 10 nucleotides agree with TRBD1. Input material: PBMCs. The source is a man aged 35 to 55 in good health and CMV-seronegative. CDR3 in DNA: TGTGCCAGCAGCTTGGCGGGACAGGGGTCCAATGAGCAGTTCTTC. Translating gives CASSLAGQGSNEQFF.